These T cell receptor beta chains were read from a single sample in a study of T cell responses to AZD1222 COVID-19 vaccine. Clones were sequenced by immunoSEQ multiplex PCR, and TCRdb holds only the in-frame ones, with some missing. The data contain around 150,000 clones, 88% of them singletons. Sequenced material: peripheral blood, taken 28 days after the second AZD1222 dose. The origin of the receptors is an adult who received the AZD1222 COVID-19 vaccine. Each CDR3 is given with its conserved first and last residue. D genes are given only for firm matches. The listing skips clone size in some rows; elsewhere it reads once, few, many or a size class.

TGTGCCAGCAGCTTGAGTGGTCACAGGGGCGATTCACCCCTCCACTTT CASSLSGHRGDSPLHF TRBV5-5 TRBD1 . TRBJ1-6 16
TGTGCCAGCAGCGTAGCTGGGGGGCACCTTACAGACATTCAGTACTTC CASSVAGGHLTDIQYF TRBV9 . . TRBJ2-4 16
TGTGCCAGCAGCTTAGCGGGGTTCGCCTATGGCTACACCTTC CASSLAGFAYGYTF TRBV7-8 . . TRBJ1-2 14
TGTGCCAGCAGTTGGTCCAGCGGGGCCTACGAGCAGTACTTC CASSWSSGAYEQYF TRBV6-5 TRBD2 . TRBJ2-7 14
TGCGCCAGCAGCCAAGGAGGACAGGGTCATGGCTACACCTTC CASSQGGQGHGYTF TRBV4-3 TRBD1 . TRBJ1-2 14
TGTGCCAGTATGCCGAGGGCGTTGGATAGGCGCTACACCTTC CASMPRALDRRYTF TRBV19 . once TRBJ1-2 14
TGTGCCAGCAGCTTAGCGGACACGAGCAATCAGCCCCAGCATTTT CASSLADTSNQPQHF TRBV7-2 . . TRBJ1-5 15
TGTGCCAGCAGACCTACAGGGACGAACACTGAAGCTTTCTTT CASRPTGTNTEAFF TRBV6-5 . . TRBJ1-1 14
TGTGCCATCAGTCCACAGGGTTTCGAGCAGTACTTC CAISPQGFEQYF TRBV10-3 . . TRBJ2-7 12
TGTGCCAGTAGTATATGGGGGCGGGATCAGCCCCAGCATTTT CASSIWGRDQPQHF TRBV19 . once TRBJ1-5 14
TGTGCCAGCAGACCCGAGGGGCAGGGGAAGACTGAAGCTTTCTTT CASRPEGQGKTEAFF TRBV4-2 . . TRBJ1-1 15
TGCGCCAGCAGCTTGTCCGGACAGGCGAACACTGAAGCTTTCTTT CASSLSGQANTEAFF TRBV5-1 TRBD1 . TRBJ1-1 15
TGCGCCAGCAGTGATCCTGGCGCGGGGGGGCCCCTGAATGAGCAGTTCTTC CASSDPGAGGPLNEQFF TRBV10-2 TRBD2 . TRBJ2-1 17
TGTGCCAGCAGCTTGGCCCCAGGATCTGGCTACACCTTC CASSLAPGSGYTF TRBV5-4 . . TRBJ1-2 13
TGCGCCAGCAGCTTGGGAGGGGCGAATCAGCCCCAGCATTTT CASSLGGANQPQHF TRBV5-1 . . TRBJ1-5 14
TGTGCCAGCACTCCCGGGACAACCTCTGGAAACACCATATATTTT CASTPGTTSGNTIYF TRBV6-5 . few TRBJ1-3 15
TGTGCCTGGAGTTCTGGTGATACGCAGTATTTT CAWSSGDTQYF TRBV30 . . TRBJ2-3 11
TGTGCCAGCAGTGAATTGGTAGGGACAGGGACGTTGGACGAGCAGTACTTC CASSELVGTGTLDEQYF TRBV6-1 TRBD1 once TRBJ2-7 17
TGTGCCAGCAGTCTAAAAAGCTCTGGAAACACCATATATTTT CASSLKSSGNTIYF TRBV6-5 . . TRBJ1-3 14
TGTGCCAGCACCTTACGGGCTAGCGGGGGCTATGAGCAGTTCTTC CASTLRASGGYEQFF TRBV6-6 TRBD2 . TRBJ2-1 15
TGCGCCAGCAGCCCCCCTAGCGGCCAAGAGACCCAGTACTTC CASSPPSGQETQYF TRBV4-1 TRBD2 . TRBJ2-5 14
TGTGCCAGCTCGTCGAGGGGGCGGGGATACAATGAGCAGTTCTTC CASSSRGRGYNEQFF TRBV6-4 . . TRBJ2-1 15
TGTGCCAGCAGCCTCCTGAGGGTGGATGCTTTCTTT CASSLLRVDAFF TRBV28 . . TRBJ1-1 12
TGTGCCAGCAGCGGAGGGACAGGGGCTAATTCACCCCTCCACTTT CASSGGTGANSPLHF TRBV7-9 TRBD1 once TRBJ1-6 15